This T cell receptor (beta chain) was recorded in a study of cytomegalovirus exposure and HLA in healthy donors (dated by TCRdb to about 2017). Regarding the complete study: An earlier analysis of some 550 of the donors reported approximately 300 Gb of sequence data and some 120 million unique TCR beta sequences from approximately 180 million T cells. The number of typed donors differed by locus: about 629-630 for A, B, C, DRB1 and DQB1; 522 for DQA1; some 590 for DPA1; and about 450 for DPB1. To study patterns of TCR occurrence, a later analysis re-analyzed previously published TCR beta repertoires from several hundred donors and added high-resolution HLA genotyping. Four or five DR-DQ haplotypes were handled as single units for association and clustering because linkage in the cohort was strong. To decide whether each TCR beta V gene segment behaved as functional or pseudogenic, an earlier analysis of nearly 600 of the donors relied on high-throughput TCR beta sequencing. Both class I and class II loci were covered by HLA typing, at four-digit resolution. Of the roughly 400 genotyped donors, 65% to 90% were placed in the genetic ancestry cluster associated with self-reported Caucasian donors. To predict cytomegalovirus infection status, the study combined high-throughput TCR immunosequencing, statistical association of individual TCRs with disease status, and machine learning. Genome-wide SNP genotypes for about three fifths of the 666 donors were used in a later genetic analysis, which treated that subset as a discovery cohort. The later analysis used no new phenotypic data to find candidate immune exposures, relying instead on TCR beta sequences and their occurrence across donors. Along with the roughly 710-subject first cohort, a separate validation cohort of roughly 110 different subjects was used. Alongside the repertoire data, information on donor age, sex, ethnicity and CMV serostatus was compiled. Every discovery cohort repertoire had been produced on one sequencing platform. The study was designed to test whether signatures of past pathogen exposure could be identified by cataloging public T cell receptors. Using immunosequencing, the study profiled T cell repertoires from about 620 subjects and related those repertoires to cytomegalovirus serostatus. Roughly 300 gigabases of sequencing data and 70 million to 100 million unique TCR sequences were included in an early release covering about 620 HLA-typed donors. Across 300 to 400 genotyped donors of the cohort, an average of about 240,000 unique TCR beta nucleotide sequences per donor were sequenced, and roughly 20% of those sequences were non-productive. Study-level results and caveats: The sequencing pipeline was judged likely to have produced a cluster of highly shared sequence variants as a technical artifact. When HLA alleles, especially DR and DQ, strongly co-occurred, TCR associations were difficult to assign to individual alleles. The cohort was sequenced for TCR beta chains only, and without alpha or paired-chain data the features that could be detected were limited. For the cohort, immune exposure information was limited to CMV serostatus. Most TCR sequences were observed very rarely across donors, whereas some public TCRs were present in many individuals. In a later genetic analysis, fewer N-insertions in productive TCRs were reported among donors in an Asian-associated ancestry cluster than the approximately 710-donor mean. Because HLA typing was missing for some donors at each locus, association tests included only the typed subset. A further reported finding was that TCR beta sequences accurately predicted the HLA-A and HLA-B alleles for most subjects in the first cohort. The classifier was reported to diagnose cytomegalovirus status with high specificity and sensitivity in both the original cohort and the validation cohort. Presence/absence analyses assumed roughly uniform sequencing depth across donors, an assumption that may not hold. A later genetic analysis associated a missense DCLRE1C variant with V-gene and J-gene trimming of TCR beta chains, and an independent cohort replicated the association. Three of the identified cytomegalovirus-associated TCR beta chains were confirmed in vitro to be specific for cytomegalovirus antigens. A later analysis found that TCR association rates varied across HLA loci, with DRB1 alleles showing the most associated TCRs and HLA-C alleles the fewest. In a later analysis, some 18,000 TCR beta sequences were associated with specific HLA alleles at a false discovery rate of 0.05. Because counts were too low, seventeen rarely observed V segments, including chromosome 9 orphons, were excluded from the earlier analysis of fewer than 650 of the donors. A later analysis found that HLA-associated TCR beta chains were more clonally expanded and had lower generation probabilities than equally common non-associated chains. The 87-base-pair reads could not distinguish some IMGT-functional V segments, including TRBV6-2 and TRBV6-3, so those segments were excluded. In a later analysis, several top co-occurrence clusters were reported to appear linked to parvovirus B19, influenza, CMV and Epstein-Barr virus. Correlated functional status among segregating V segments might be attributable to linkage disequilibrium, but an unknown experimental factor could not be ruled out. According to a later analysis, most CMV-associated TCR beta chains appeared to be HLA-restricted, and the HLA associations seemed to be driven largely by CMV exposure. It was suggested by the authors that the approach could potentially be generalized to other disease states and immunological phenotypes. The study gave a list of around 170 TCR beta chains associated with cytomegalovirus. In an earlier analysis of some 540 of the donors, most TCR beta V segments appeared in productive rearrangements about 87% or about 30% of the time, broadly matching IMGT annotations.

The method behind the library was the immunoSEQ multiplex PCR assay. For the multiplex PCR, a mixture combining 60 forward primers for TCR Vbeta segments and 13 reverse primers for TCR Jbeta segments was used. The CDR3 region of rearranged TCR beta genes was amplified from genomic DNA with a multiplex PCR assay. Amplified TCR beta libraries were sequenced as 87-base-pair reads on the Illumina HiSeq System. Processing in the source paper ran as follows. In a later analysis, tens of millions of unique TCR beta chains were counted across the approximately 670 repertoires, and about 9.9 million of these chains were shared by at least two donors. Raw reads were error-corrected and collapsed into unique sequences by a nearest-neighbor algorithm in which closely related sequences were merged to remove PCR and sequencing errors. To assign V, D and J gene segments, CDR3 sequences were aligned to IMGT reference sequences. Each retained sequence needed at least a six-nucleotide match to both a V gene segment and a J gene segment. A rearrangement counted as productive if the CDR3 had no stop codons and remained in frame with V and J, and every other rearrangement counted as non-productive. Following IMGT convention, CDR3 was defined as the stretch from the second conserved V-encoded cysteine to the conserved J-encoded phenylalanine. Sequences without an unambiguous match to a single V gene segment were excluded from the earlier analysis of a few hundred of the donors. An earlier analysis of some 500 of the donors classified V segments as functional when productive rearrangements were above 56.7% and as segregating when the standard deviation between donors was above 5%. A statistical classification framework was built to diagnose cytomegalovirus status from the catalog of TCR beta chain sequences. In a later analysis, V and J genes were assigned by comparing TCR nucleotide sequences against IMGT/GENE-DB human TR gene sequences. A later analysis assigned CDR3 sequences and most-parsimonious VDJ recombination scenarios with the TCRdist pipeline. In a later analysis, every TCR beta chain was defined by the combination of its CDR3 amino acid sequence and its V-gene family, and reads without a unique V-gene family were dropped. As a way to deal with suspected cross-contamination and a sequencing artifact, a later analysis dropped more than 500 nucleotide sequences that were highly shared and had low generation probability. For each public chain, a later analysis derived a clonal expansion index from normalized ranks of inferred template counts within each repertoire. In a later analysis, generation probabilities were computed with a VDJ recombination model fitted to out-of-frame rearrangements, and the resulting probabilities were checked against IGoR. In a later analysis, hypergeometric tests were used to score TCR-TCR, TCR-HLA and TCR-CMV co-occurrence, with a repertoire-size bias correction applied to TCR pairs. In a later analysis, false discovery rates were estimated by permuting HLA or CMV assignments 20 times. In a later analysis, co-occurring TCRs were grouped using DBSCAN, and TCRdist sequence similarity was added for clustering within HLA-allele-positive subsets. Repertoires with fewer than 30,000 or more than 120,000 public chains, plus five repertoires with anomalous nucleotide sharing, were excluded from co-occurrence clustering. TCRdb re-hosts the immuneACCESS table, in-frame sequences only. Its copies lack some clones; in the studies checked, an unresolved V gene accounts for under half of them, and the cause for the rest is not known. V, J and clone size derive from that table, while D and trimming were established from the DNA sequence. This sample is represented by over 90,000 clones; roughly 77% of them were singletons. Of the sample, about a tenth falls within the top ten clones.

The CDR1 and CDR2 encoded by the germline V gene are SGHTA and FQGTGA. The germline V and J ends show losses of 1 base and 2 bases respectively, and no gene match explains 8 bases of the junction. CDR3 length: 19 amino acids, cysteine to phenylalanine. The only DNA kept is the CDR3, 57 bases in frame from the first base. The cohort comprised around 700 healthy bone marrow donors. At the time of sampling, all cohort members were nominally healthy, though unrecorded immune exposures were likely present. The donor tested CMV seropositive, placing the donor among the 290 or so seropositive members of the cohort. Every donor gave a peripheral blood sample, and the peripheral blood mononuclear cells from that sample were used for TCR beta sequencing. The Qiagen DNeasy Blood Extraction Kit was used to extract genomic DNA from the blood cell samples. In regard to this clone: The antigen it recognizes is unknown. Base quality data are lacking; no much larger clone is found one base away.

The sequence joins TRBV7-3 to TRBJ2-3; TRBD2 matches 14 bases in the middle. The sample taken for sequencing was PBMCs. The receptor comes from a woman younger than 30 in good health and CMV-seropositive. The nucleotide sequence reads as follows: TGTGCCAGCAGCTTAAATGGGGGGACTAGCGGGGGCTACACAGATACGCAGTATTTT. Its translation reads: CASSLNGGTSGGYTDTQYF. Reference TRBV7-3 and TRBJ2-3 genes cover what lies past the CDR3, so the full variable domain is GAGVSQTPSNKVTEKGKYVELRCDPISGHTALYWYRQSLGQGPEFLIYFQGTGAADDSGLPNDRFFAVRPEGSVSTLKIQRTERGDSAVYLCASSLNGGTSGGYTDTQYFGPGTRLTVL.